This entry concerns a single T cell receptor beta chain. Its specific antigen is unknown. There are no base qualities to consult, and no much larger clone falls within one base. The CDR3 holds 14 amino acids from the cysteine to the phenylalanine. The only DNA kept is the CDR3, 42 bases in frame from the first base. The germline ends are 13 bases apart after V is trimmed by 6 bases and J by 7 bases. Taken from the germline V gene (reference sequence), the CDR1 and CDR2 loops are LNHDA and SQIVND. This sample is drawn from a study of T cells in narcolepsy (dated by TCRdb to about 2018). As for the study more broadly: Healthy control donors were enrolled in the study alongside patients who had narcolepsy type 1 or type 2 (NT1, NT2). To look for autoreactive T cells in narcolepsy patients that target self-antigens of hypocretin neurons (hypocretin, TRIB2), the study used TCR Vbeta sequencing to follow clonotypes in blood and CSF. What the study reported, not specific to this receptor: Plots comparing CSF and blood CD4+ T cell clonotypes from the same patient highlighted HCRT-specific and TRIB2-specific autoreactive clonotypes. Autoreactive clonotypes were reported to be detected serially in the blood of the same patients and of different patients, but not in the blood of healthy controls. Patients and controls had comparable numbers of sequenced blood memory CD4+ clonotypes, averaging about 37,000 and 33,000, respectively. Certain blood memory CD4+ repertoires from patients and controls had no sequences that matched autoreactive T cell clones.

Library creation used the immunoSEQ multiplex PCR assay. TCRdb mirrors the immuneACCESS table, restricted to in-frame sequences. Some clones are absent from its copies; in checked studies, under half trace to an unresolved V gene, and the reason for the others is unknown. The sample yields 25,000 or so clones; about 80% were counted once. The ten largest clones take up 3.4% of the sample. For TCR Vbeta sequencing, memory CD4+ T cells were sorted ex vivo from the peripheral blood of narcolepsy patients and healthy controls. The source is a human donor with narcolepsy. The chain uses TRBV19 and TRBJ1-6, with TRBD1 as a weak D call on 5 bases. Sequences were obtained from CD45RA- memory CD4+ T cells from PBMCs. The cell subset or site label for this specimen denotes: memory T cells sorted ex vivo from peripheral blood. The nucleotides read TGTGCCAGTAGGGCAGGGATATCGAATTCACCCCTCCACTTT. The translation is CASRAGISNSPLHF. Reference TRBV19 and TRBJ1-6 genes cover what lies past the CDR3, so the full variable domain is DGGITQSPKYLFRKEGQNVTLSCEQNLNHDAMYWYRQDPGQGLRLIYYSQIVNDFQKGDIAEGYSVSREKKESFPLTVTSAQKNPTAFYLCASRAGISNSPLHFGNGTRLTVT.